What follows are 18 T cell receptor beta chains derived from one specimen sequenced in a study of blood T cells in healthy people across ages (dated by TCRdb to between 2014 and 2017). Preparation of the library involved 5' RACE. TCRdb names Illumina HiSeq 2500 as the instrument used. A second 7 to 11 cycle PCR used a sample-barcoded 5' primer and a J-beta primer mix. TCRdb reprocessed the public reads (quality trimming at Q25 with fastp, clone calling with MiXCR) and kept in-frame beta chains. A single entry per CDR3 protein holds the most common genes and DNA from its merged rows. For this sample the table gives a few hundred thousand distinct CDR3 sequences, of which over 45% were detected only once. The ten largest clones add up to roughly 51% of the sample. Sequencing input: blood. The receptors stem from a man between 60 and 75 years old in good health.

The chain employs TRBV6-1 and TRBJ1-5, with unresolved D. CDR1 is MNHNS and CDR2 is SASEGT in the germline V gene. V dropped 3 bases and J dropped 3 bases, with 15 bases sitting between them. This CDR3 has 16 amino acids. CDR3 amino acids: CASSDTRAAANQPQHF. CDR3 in DNA: TGTGCCAGCAGTGATACTCGGGCCGCCGCCAATCAGCCCCAGCATTTT.

The chain links TRBV5-1 to TRBJ1-6; TRBD1 matches 7 bases. This CDR3 is built from 12 residues. The ends lost 4 bases at V and 18 bases at J; junction bases unmatched: 10. Germline CDR1 is SGHRS and CDR2 is YFSETQ. CDR3 protein: CASSLTGALRHF. Here the CDR3 DNA reads TGCGCCAGCAGCCTTACAGGGGCTCTTCGCCACTTT.

The rearrangement links TRBV2 to TRBJ1-2; 8 bases align to TRBD1. The CDR3 contains 12 residues. Germline lookup yields CDR1 SNHLY and CDR2 FYNNEI. J lost 8 bases, V lost 6 bases, and 5 bases had no gene match. CDR3 bases: TGTGCCAGCAGCGTGACAGGGGACGGCTACACCTTC. Translated, it gives CASSVTGDGYTF.

This sequence joins TRBV7-2 and TRBJ2-3; 12 bases line up with TRBD2. The J segment lost 3 bases and the V segment lost 3 bases, leaving 7 bases of the junction unmatched. This CDR3 has 17 amino acids. Germline V gives CDR1 SGHTA, CDR2 FQGNSA. This chain's CDR3 is CASSFSSGRGGTDTQYF. CDR3 nucleotide sequence: TGTGCCAGCAGCTTCTCTAGCGGGAGGGGAGGAACAGATACGCAGTATTTT.

The J gene is TRBJ2-1, the V gene TRBV10-3, with D unclear. The CDR3 runs to 13 residues. Trimming left V 3 bases short and J 8 bases short, with 11 bases between. Germline lookup yields CDR1 ENHRY and CDR2 SYGVKD. The CDR3: CAISDPPRDEQFF. CDR3 in DNA: TGTGCCATCAGTGACCCTCCTCGGGATGAGCAGTTCTTC.

The chain carries TRBV5-1 and TRBJ2-2; perhaps D is TRBD1 or TRBD2 (5 bases each). The CDR3 has 13 amino acids. V was clipped by 9 bases and J by 4 bases, with 13 bases between them. CDR1 is SGHRS and CDR2 is YFSETQ in the germline V gene. The DNA for the CDR3 is TGCGCCACCACCGCAGGGAGCACCGGGGAGCTGTTTTTT. This encodes CATTAGSTGELFF.

In this sample, this clonotype turned up once. The chain recombines TRBV6-5 with TRBJ1-2, with D perhaps matching TRBD1 (6 bases). CDR1 and CDR2 from the germline V gene are MNHEY and SVGAGI. This CDR3 spans 14 amino acids. Trimming removed 7 bases from V and 8 bases from J, with 20 bases in between. CDR3 DNA: TGTGCCAGCACCAACGGGGGCAGGTCGGGAGGCTACACCTTC. Translation: CASTNGGRSGGYTF.

This clonotype showed up just a few times. The chain joins TRBV12-3 or TRBV12-4 to TRBJ2-4, with D maybe TRBD1 (6 bases). The germline V and J ends were trimmed by 5 bases and 4 bases, with 12 bases remaining between them. The CDR3 is 14 residues long. The CDR3 reads CASSPGQSKNIQYF. Written as DNA, the CDR3 is TGTGCCAGCAGTCCTGGACAGTCGAAAAACATTCAGTACTTC.

The CDR3 sequence: CASSPGEGTQYF. The CDR3 DNA reads as TGTGCCAGCAGCCCGGGAGAGGGTACGCAGTATTTT. The rearrangement uses TRBV3-1 and TRBJ2-3; perhaps TRBD2 as D (6 bases). Trimming shortened V by 4 bases and J by 8 bases, and 10 bases separated the two germline ends. Germline CDR1 is LGHDT and CDR2 is YNNKEL (reference sequence). This CDR3 has 12 amino acids.

This clonotype showed up just a few times. The V call is TRBV28, the J call TRBJ1-4, with a weak D call TRBD1 (5 bases). Per the germline V gene, CDR1 is MDHEN and CDR2 is SYDVKM. V dropped 1 base and J dropped 4 bases, with 10 bases sitting between them. CDR3 length equals 15 residues. CDR3 residues: CASSLLGDVNEKLFF. In nucleotides, the CDR3 is TGTGCCAGCAGTTTATTAGGGGACGTTAATGAAAAACTGTTTTTT.

The chain recombines TRBV5-1 with TRBJ2-1, with 13 bases identical to TRBD2. Per the germline V gene, CDR1 is SGHRS and CDR2 is YFSETQ. V was pared by 2 bases and J by 6 bases, with 5 bases of the junction left unmatched. CDR3 length: 16 residues. Here the CDR3 DNA reads TGCGCCAGCAGCTTCACTAGCGGGGGGGCTTTCAATGAGCAGTTCTTC. Translation gives CASSFTSGGAFNEQFF.

This clonotype showed up just once. The chain couples TRBV6-2 or TRBV6-3 to TRBJ2-1; TRBD2 agrees at 11 bases. The assigned J gene may be wrong: the sequence end matches TRBJ2-7 better. The germline V gene has CDR1 MNHEY and CDR2 SVGEGT. The CDR3 spans 17 residues. CDR3 amino acids: CASSHRTSGSSYNEQYF. The CDR3 DNA is TGTGCCAGCAGCCACCGAACTAGCGGGAGTTCCTACAATGAGCAGTACTTC.

The rearrangement links TRBV7-3 to TRBJ2-3; 12 bases are shared with TRBD2. Germline V lookup: CDR1 SGHTA, CDR2 FQGTGA. This CDR3 has 15 residues. Germline trimming cut 4 bases from V and 4 bases from J; bases unmatched to any gene: 3. CDR3 region: CASSSTSGSADTQYF. In DNA form, the CDR3 reads TGTGCCAGCAGCTCGACTAGCGGGAGCGCAGATACGCAGTATTTT.

This sequence joins TRBV20-1 and TRBJ2-1; 8 bases agree with TRBD2. The CDR3 is made up of 13 amino acids. After removal of 5 bases from V and 8 bases from J, the junction contained 8 bases not matched to a gene. The germline V gene encodes CDR1 DFQATT and CDR2 SNEGSKA (reference sequence). The CDR3 protein is CSASGGVDDEQFF. CDR3 in DNA: TGCAGTGCTTCCGGGGGGGTAGATGATGAGCAGTTCTTC.

This clonotype showed up just a few times. This chain connects TRBV7-2 to TRBJ1-2, with a possible D match to TRBD1 (5 bases). V was clipped by 0 bases and J by 7 bases, with 9 bases between them. Germline lookup yields CDR1 SGHTA and CDR2 FQGNSA. The CDR3 is 13 residues long. The CDR3 sequence: CASSLAGAGGYTF. DNA for the CDR3: TGTGCCAGCAGCTTAGCAGGGGCAGGTGGCTACACCTTC. The whole variable domain, remainder taken from reference TRBV7-2 and TRBJ1-2, is GAGVSQSPSNKVTEKGKDVELRCDPISGHTALYWYRQSLGQGLEFLIYFQGNSAPDKSGLPSDRFSAERTGGSVSTLTIQRTQQEDSAVYLCASSLAGAGGYTFGSGTRLTVV.

The V and J genes are TRBV6-1 and TRBJ2-3, with 7 bases fitting TRBD1. Germline V CDR1 and CDR2: MNHNS, SASEGT. The CDR3 consists of 17 residues. After removal of 6 bases from V and 1 base from J, the junction contained 13 bases not matched to a gene. The chain's CDR3 is CASSPDPGTVGTDTQYF. The CDR3 coding sequence is TGTGCCAGCAGCCCTGACCCCGGGACAGTAGGCACAGATACGCAGTATTTT.

This rearrangement joins TRBV12-3 or TRBV12-4 to TRBJ1-5, with 7 bases aligning to TRBD1. The trim removed 4 bases at V and 3 bases at J, leaving 6 bases unmatched. CDR3 length equals 15 residues. CDR3 residues: CASSSQTGYNQPQHF. The CDR3 DNA reads TGTGCCAGCAGTTCACAGACAGGGTACAATCAGCCCCAGCATTTT.

The chain couples TRBV29-1 to TRBJ1-2, with 8 bases identical to TRBD1. Germline-derived CDR1 and CDR2 are SQVTM and ANQGSEA. Trimming removed 8 bases from V and 4 bases from J; junction bases left unmatched: 6. The CDR3 is 12 residues long. The CDR3 DNA is TGCAGCACTACAGGGACAGGCTATGGCTACACCTTC. Amino acid sequence: CSTTGTGYGYTF.